This T cell receptor (beta chain) appears in the sequencing data of a study of Ad26.COV2.S vaccination and SARS-CoV-2 variants (dated by TCRdb to the early 2020s). As for the study more broadly: Vaccine-arm donors were drawn from COV1001, a multicentre, randomized, double-blind, placebo-controlled phase I-IIa trial of Ad26.COV2.S in healthy adults. TCRbeta repertoire sequencing served as the tool for gauging how specific and how broad the SARS-CoV-2-reactive T cell receptors were following Ad26.COV2.S vaccination. Trial participants were randomized into five groups of five, in which low-dose or high-dose Ad26.COV2.S was given once or twice, or placebo was given on both occasions. The TCR-sequenced set comprised about 30 samples: some 19 Ad26.COV2.S vaccine recipients, 5 placebo recipients and 8 SARS-CoV-2 convalescent individuals. Ad26.COV2.S was administered intramuscularly at 5 x 10^10 or 1 x 10^11 viral particles, either as a single shot or as two shots given 56 days apart. Investigators did not know the trial group allocation while performing experiments and assessing outcomes. Findings and caveats that apply to the study as a whole: Spike-specific TCR breadth was higher in Ad26.COV2.S recipients than in placebo recipients (P = 0.0014). Vaccine and placebo recipients had similar non-spike TCR breadth, a finding consistent with the vaccine containing only spike. Substantial breadth of spike-specific CD8+ and CD4+ T cell responses was reported after vaccination. It was noted by the authors that total T cell responses may have been underestimated by the TCR breadth and depth analyses. Comparing responses between vaccine doses or regimens was not something the study was powered to do.

The immunoSEQ Assay was used to sequence TCRbeta CDR3 regions. After extraction, genomic DNA underwent amplification by bias-controlled multiplex PCR, followed by high-throughput sequencing. As for the original processing: To quantify the absolute abundance of each unique TCRbeta CDR3 region, sequences were collapsed and filtered. T cell fraction was estimated by normalizing TCRbeta template counts to usable DNA, which was measured by amplifying reference genes present in all nucleated cells. Repertoire TCRs were annotated as SARS-CoV-2-specific by exact matching of V gene, CDR3 amino acid sequence and J gene to a known reactive TCR set. MIRA supplied the reference SARS-CoV-2 TCR set, which was filtered for enrichment in COVID-19-positive ImmuneCODE repertoires so that public or cross-reactive TCRs were removed. Drawing on the MIRA antigens, annotated TCRs were analysed further at the level of specific ORF or position within ORF. Depth was the summed frequency of annotated unique rearrangements, while breadth was defined as annotated unique rearrangements over total unique productive rearrangements. TCR breadth was compared between groups using two-sided Wilcoxon rank-sum tests. TCRdb mirrors the immuneACCESS table, restricted to in-frame sequences. Some clones are absent from its copies; in checked studies, under half trace to an unresolved V gene, and the reason for the others is unknown. Clonal size and the V and J genes are those of that table, whereas D and trimming came from the DNA. Within this sample are roughly 380,000 clones, with about nine tenths of them counted one time only. The ten most abundant clones make up roughly 3.1% of the sample.

CDR1 SGHTA and CDR2 FQGTGA are derived from the germline V gene. There are 13 amino acids in the CDR3, from cysteine to phenylalanine inclusive. Only the CDR3 part of the read is kept: 39 bases, read in frame from the first base. Trimming removed 5 bases from V and 2 bases from J, leaving 9 bases between the germline ends. This clone was counted a few times. The antigen it binds to is not known. The record has no base qualities; no much larger clone is one base away. In the paper's terms, the treatment or condition label means: 19 received Ad26.COV2.S at low or high dose, single or two shots; about 5 received placebo; per-sample allocation not given. For vaccine and placebo recipients, the sequenced repertoires came from samples collected on day 63 after the first injection. In Cohort 1b, around 23 adults aged 18-55 years were enrolled at a single site in Boston, USA, between 29 July and 7 August 2020. Ad26.COV2.S consisted of a replication-incompetent adenovirus type 26 vector by which a prefusion-stabilized SARS-CoV-2 spike protein from the original Wuhan strain was expressed.

The sequences come from peripheral blood, collected in a trial of Ad26.COV2.S vaccine versus placebo. This TCR came from a person aged 18-60 years who received the Ad26.COV2.S COVID-19 vaccine or a placebo. This receptor chain uses TRBV7-3 and TRBJ2-5; the D gene is perhaps TRBD1 or TRBD2, as each covers 7 bases. The nucleotide sequence is given as TGTGCCAGCAGCCAGGGGGGGCAAGAGACCCAGTACTTC. Protein translation: CASSQGGQETQYF.